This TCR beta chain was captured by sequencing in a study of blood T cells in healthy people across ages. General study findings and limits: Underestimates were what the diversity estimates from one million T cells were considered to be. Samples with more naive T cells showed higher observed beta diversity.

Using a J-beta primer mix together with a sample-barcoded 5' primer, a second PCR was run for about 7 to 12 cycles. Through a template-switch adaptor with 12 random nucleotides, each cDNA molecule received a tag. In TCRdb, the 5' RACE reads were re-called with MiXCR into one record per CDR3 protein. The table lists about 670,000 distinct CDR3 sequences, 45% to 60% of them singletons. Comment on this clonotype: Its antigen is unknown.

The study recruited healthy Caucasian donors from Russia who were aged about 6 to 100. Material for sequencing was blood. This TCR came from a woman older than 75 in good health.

The CDR3 sequence is CASSLVGVAQYF. CDR3 coding DNA: TGTGCCAGCAGCTTGGTAGGGGTCGCGCAGTACTTC. The genes are TRBV11-2 and TRBJ2-7; TRBD1 is a possible D gene (5 bases). The germline gives CDR1 SGHAT, CDR2 FQNNGV. The CDR3 sequence is 12 residues long. Trimming shortened V by 3 bases and J by 9 bases, and 12 bases separated the two germline ends.